This TCR beta chain was identified in a study of cytotoxic CD8 clonotypes in ibrutinib-treated CLL. Whole-study context: Partial response occurred in approximately 24 patients and complete response in 2; at median approximately 71 months, around 14 remained remitted and about 12 progressed. Findings and caveats of the study: Clonality showed a rise at ibrutinib response that reversed toward baseline at progression.

The CDR3 has 13 amino acids. Germline CDR1 and CDR2: LNHDA and SQIVND (reference sequence). The germline V and J ends were trimmed by 5 bases and 6 bases, with 14 bases remaining between them. Target depth was 1 in 200,000 to 1 in 1 million T cells, about 10x per clonotype. Clones were read by immunoSEQ multiplex PCR, and TCRdb kept only the in-frame ones, dropping some. The repertoire includes nearly 300,000 clones, 70% to 80% of them detected once, and approximately 5.1% sits in the top ten. For this clone: No antigen is known for it.

The TCR beta libraries used approximately 2 micrograms of genomic DNA that came from cryopreserved PBMCs. Sequences were derived from PBMCs, sampled at disease progression, from a patient treated with ibrutinib. The chain carries TRBV19 and TRBJ2-7; perhaps TRBD1 as D (6 bases). The receptor's source is a human donor with chronic lymphocytic leukemia. CDR3 residues: CASSPQGTGEQYF. CDR3 in DNA: TGTGCCAGTAGTCCACAGGGAACTGGCGAGCAGTACTTC.